The source of this T cell receptor beta chain is a study of blood T cell repertoires in COVID-19. Study overall: The samples span acute and convalescent COVID-19 from the United States, Italy and Spain. In each case, the material was cDNA or gDNA derived from T cells, B-cell-depleted T cells, or PBMCs.

This clone was observed a single time. Germline V gene sequence: CDR1 SGHRS, CDR2 YFSETQ. Trimming removed 3 bases from V and 1 base from J; junction bases left unmatched: 6. The CDR3 contains 15 residues. As originally analysed: Reference gene primer amplification gave nucleated cell count estimates. Data came from immunoSEQ multiplex PCR; TCRdb stores just in-frame clones and leaves some out. D and trimming come from the DNA, and the V and J calls and clone size come from that table. The sample carries 300,000 to 350,000 clones, about 93% recorded once. The chain carries TRBV5-1 and TRBJ1-1; 7 nucleotides match TRBD1. Specimen: peripheral blood. This clonotype was obtained from a woman between 18 and 30 years old who had recovered from COVID-19. The CDR3 nucleotides read TGCGCCAGCAGCTCGCCAAGGACAGGGAACACTGAAGCTTTCTTT. Its translation: CASSSPRTGNTEAFF.